Shown below are 16 T cell receptor beta chains from a single sample sequenced in a study of CD8+ T cells in alopecia areata (dated by TCRdb to the late 2010s). The protocol used for the library was the immunoSEQ multiplex PCR assay. For TCR sequencing, RNA was extracted from every sample and reverse transcribed into cDNA to serve as template. Not all clones reach the TCRdb copy of this immuneACCESS table, which keeps in-frame sequences only. Checked studies attribute under half of the gap to unresolved V genes and leave the rest unexplained. In all, the sample holds about 160,000 clones, and under 70% of those were seen once. The top ten clones comprise approximately 0.91% of the sample. Taken with the paper, the label for time point translates to: approximately 4 weeks on oral tofacitinib. The intended sense of this specimen's treatment or condition label: oral pan-JAK inhibitor, 5-10 mg twice daily.

The sample in question was CD4+ T cells sorted from blood, obtained at week 4, from a patient treated with tofacitinib. The receptors were sampled from a human donor with alopecia areata.

As concerns this clone: The sample has other DNA sequences that encode this CDR3 too. The rearrangement uses TRBV29-1 and TRBJ2-5; D is possibly TRBD2 (6 bases). V lost 2 bases and J lost 2, with 9 bases in between. This CDR3 contains 13 residues. Germline V gene lookup returns CDR1 SQVTM and CDR2 ANQGSEA. The CDR3 DNA sequence: TGCAGCGTTGAACGGGGACTGCAAGAGACCCAGTACTTC. This translates into CSVERGLQETQYF.

The rearrangement joins TRBV30 to TRBJ1-2; TRBD1 agrees at 12 bases. Looked up from germline, CDR1 is GTSNPN and CDR2 is SVGIG (reference sequence). CDR3 length: 13 residues. V dropped 8 bases and J dropped 6; count of bases not matched to a gene: 7. CDR3 nucleotides: TGTGCCACGCGGGACAGGGGGCCTAATGGCTACACCTTC. Amino acids: CATRDRGPNGYTF.

This clone was recorded only once. J is TRBJ1-6 and V is TRBV7-2, with D possibly TRBD1 on 5 matching bases. The germline V and J ends were trimmed by 4 bases and 7 bases, with 17 bases remaining between them. CDR1 is SGHTA and CDR2 is FQGNSA in the germline V gene. There are 16 residues in the CDR3. The CDR3 is CASSSPPGGKNSPLHF. CDR3 DNA sequence: TGTGCCAGCAGCTCCCCCCCCGGGGGGAAAAATTCACCCCTCCACTTT.

This clone was counted a few times. The rearrangement joins TRBV7-2 to TRBJ2-7; perhaps D is TRBD1 or TRBD2 (7 bases each). Germline CDR1 SGHTA, CDR2 FQGNSA. Deletions cut 6 bases from V and 2 bases from J, with 14 bases between. The CDR3 has 14 amino acids. CDR3 amino acids: CASRRGGGTYEQYF. CDR3 bases: TGTGCCAGCAGGAGGGGAGGGGGCACCTACGAGCAGTACTTC.

The chain combines TRBV6-5 with TRBJ1-5, with D possibly matching TRBD1 (6 bases). V was cut by 5 bases and J by 5 bases, with 16 bases left in between. The CDR3 runs 15 residues. CDR1 is MNHEY and CDR2 is SVGAGI in the germline V gene. In DNA form, the CDR3 reads TGTGCCAGCAGTCAATCGACCGGGGGCTATCAGCCCCAGCATTTT. It is translated as CASSQSTGGYQPQHF.

The chain is built from TRBV4-1 and TRBJ1-4; D is possibly TRBD1 (5 bases). This CDR3 is 15 amino acids long. The ends were cut back, 4 bases at V and 3 bases at J, with 12 bases in the middle. Germline V gives CDR1 MGHRA, CDR2 YSYEKL. CDR3 amino acids: CASSLAPGPNEKLFF. The DNA of the CDR3 is TGCGCCAGCAGCCTCGCCCCGGGGCCTAATGAAAAACTGTTTTTT.

The gene calls are TRBV10-3 and TRBJ1-2; 7 bases match TRBD1. This CDR3 is 16 amino acids long. V shed 11 bases, J shed 5 bases, and the junction held 20 bases outside the gene matches. Germline loops: CDR1 ENHRY, CDR2 SYGVKD. The DNA for the CDR3 is TGTGCCGCCAACAGTGAGGGGGCAACGGGACGGTATGGCTACACCTTC. Translated: CAANSEGATGRYGYTF.

J is TRBJ2-2 and V is TRBV6-5; D ambiguous. Looked up from germline, CDR1 is MNHEY and CDR2 is SVGAGI. Deletions cut 10 bases from V and 4 bases from J, with 13 bases between. The CDR3 totals 13 residues. CDR3 DNA: TGTGCCATCTCGACTCCGGGCACCGGGGAGCTGTTTTTT. As protein: CAISTPGTGELFF.

V gene TRBV6-5 combines with J gene TRBJ1-4; no reliable D call. CDR3 length: 13 residues. V dropped 6 bases and J dropped 4 bases, with 9 bases sitting between them. The germline V gene has CDR1 MNHEY and CDR2 SVGAGI. The CDR3 nucleotides are TGTGCCAGCAGCGAGGGCTATAATGAAAAACTGTTTTTT. Translated: CASSEGYNEKLFF.

The J gene is TRBJ2-3, the V gene TRBV30; tentative D call: TRBD2 (6 bases). Trimming left V 0 bases short and J 2 bases short, with 12 bases between. Germline CDR1 GTSNPN, CDR2 SVGIG (reference sequence). The CDR3 spans 15 residues. The CDR3 region is CAWSVGDSFTDTQYF. DNA of the CDR3: TGTGCCTGGAGTGTAGGGGACTCCTTCACAGATACGCAGTATTTT.

Only one count was recorded for this clone. The J gene is TRBJ2-7, the V gene TRBV6-6; 7 nucleotides line up with TRBD2. The V and J ends lost 7 bases and 7 bases, in that order; junction bases with no gene match: 19. Germline CDR1 and CDR2: MNHNY and SVGAGI (reference sequence). This CDR3 is built from 16 residues. The CDR3 region has the DNA TGTGCCAGCACCACCCCCGTGCTAGCGGCAGGAGGGGAGCAGTACTTC. It codes for CASTTPVLAAGGEQYF.

The sample holds a few counts of this clone. This rearrangement joins TRBV27 to TRBJ1-1, with a possible D match to TRBD1 (5 bases). CDR1 is MNHEY and CDR2 is SMNVEV in the germline V gene (reference sequence). The CDR3 length is 13 residues. Trimming left V 6 bases short and J 1 base short, with 9 bases between. CDR3 sequence reads: CASRYRPNTEAFF. In nucleotides, the CDR3 is TGTGCCAGCAGATACAGGCCGAACACTGAAGCTTTCTTT.

The chain couples TRBV18 to TRBJ2-7; D unresolved. CDR1 and CDR2 (germline): KGHSH, LQKENI. CDR3 size: 13 residues. V was clipped by 3 bases and J by 3 bases, with 9 bases between them. The CDR3 loop is CASSPRGVYEQYF. The DNA of the CDR3 is TGTGCCAGCTCACCCCGTGGAGTCTACGAGCAGTACTTC.

V gene TRBV15 combines with J gene TRBJ1-5; possible D gene TRBD1, 5 bases. The CDR3 is 18 residues long. Germline CDR1 reads LNHNV; CDR2 reads YYDKDF (reference sequence). V lost 0 bases to trimming and J lost 3 bases, with 18 bases between them. The DNA for the CDR3 is TGTGCCACCAGCAGAGATTACGCAGATTGGGGCCTCAATCAGCCCCAGCATTTT. Its translation is CATSRDYADWGLNQPQHF.

This chain uses TRBV11-2 with TRBJ2-5, with a tentative D call TRBD1 (5 bases). V was shortened by 5 bases and J by 1 base, with 11 bases between the two germline ends. The CDR3 has 14 residues. Looked up from germline, CDR1 is SGHAT and CDR2 is FQNNGV. CDR3: CASSPDSLQETQYF. CDR3 sequence (DNA): TGTGCCAGCAGCCCAGACAGCCTCCAAGAGACCCAGTACTTC. The full variable domain, in which reference TRBV11-2 and TRBJ2-5 provide the parts outside the CDR3, is EAGVAQSPRYKIIEKRQSVAFWCNPISGHATLYWYQQILGQGPKLLIQFQNNGVVDDSQLPKDRFSAERLKGVDSTLKIQPAKLEDSAVYLCASSPDSLQETQYFGPGTRLLVL.

This clone was seen only once. The V and J genes are TRBV29-1 and TRBJ1-2; 8 nucleotides agree with TRBD1. The germline CDR1 and CDR2 sequences are SQVTM and ANQGSEA. Germline trimming cut 7 bases from V and 6 bases from J; bases unmatched to any gene: 7. There are 12 residues in the CDR3. The CDR3 nucleotides read TGCAGCGCCGGAAGGACAGGGAATGGCTACACCTTC. Encoded protein: CSAGRTGNGYTF.